This TCR beta chain was profiled in a study of CD8+CD57+ T cells in acquired aplastic anemia. Study-level background: Sorted CD4+ and CD8+ cells yielded DNA averaging around 3.5 ug.

This CDR3 is built from 12 residues. V lost 9 bases to trimming and J lost 3 bases; unmatched junction nucleotides: 3. Germline CDR1 KGHDR, CDR2 SFDVKD. Template material for TCR beta VDJ and CDR3 profiling consisted of genomic DNA. TCRdb re-analysed the reads in MiXCR, keeping a single row per CDR3 protein. This sample has about 190,000 distinct CDR3 sequences, with less than 65% found just once. The study's findings and limits: In CD8+ cells, Simpson's diversity showed no significant difference between patients and controls. A set of twenty-nine CD8+ CDR3 sequences was shared between patients and controls, and these sequences appeared highly expressed in patients.

This clonotype was seen just once. Its antigen is unknown. The V and J genes are TRBV24-1 and TRBJ1-2; 7 nucleotides line up with TRBD1. Sequencing was done on a sample of sorted CD4+, CD8+, or CD8+CD57+ T cells (not recorded which) from PBMCs. This sequence originates from a human donor with severe aplastic anemia or a healthy control (not recorded which). CDR3 DNA sequence: TGTGCCACCCAGGGGGAGGACTATGGCTACACCTTC. Protein: CATQGEDYGYTF.